These T cell receptor beta chains were read from a single sample in a study of beta chain features in type 1 diabetes. Method: immunoSEQ multiplex PCR; TCRdb's copy keeps in-frame clones and lacks some. The sample lists 200,000 to 300,000 clones, over 20% occurring once. Input material: naive CD4+ T cells from blood. Source of these receptors: a woman in her forties with type 1 diabetes. Each CDR3 is given with its conserved first and last residue. D genes are given only for firm matches. The size field is filled for only some rows; it gives once, few, many or a size class.

j_call,clone_size,v_call,d_call,cdr3_nt,cdr3_aa
TRBJ1-2,few,TRBV4-1,.,TGCGCCAGCAGCCAAGGGGACGGGGGGAAGTGGACGGCCATCTTC,CASSQGDGGKWTAIF
TRBJ2-3,.,TRBV28,TRBD2,TGTGCCAGCAGCTTCCAGAGGACTAGCGGCACAGATACGCAGTATTTT,CASSFQRTSGTDTQYF
TRBJ1-1,few,TRBV18,TRBD1,TGTGCCAGCTCACAGGGGGCGGACACTGAAGCTTTCTTT,CASSQGADTEAFF
TRBJ2-7,.,TRBV4-3,TRBD1,TGCGCCAGCAGCCGGGACAGGGCCTACGAGCAGTACTTC,CASSRDRAYEQYF
TRBJ2-7,.,TRBV18,TRBD1,TGTGCCAGCTCAATTACGGGACAGTTCTACGAGCAGTACTTC,CASSITGQFYEQYF
TRBJ1-6,.,TRBV7-2,.,TGTGCCAGCAGCACCTGGACCCAAAAGGGGTCACCCCTCCACTTT,CASSTWTQKGSPLHF
TRBJ1-1,few,TRBV28,.,TGTGCCAGCAGTTTAGAACAGCTGAACACTGAAGCTTTCTTT,CASSLEQLNTEAFF
TRBJ2-7,.,TRBV28,TRBD1,TGTGCCAGCAGATCACCCGGGACAGAGACCTACGAGCAGTACTTC,CASRSPGTETYEQYF
TRBJ2-7,.,TRBV29-1,.,TGCAGCGTGACCGTAGTGGCGGGAATTTCCTACGAGCAGTACTTC,CSVTVVAGISYEQYF
TRBJ2-1,.,TRBV6-5,.,TGTGCCAGCAGTTCAAGGGGAACGGGTGAGCAGTTCTTC,CASSSRGTGEQFF
TRBJ1-6,.,TRBV28,TRBD1,TGTGCCAGCACTCCCCCACGGACAGGACAAGGGTATAATTCACCCCTCCACTTT,CASTPPRTGQGYNSPLHF
TRBJ2-7,.,TRBV7-2,TRBD1,TGTGCCAGCAGCCAGGGACAGGGGAGATGGTACGAGCAGTACTTC,CASSQGQGRWYEQYF
TRBJ1-4,.,TRBV28,TRBD1,TGTGCCAGCAGTCTTGGAGACAGGGGCGAAAAACTGTTTTTT,CASSLGDRGEKLFF
TRBJ2-2,.,TRBV9,TRBD2,TGTGCCAGCAGCGTGGGTAGCGGGGGCCCCGGGGAGCTGTTTTTT,CASSVGSGGPGELFF
TRBJ1-1,.,TRBV30,.,TGTGCCTGGAGTGACCCGGGCTCAGGGGTTGAAGCTTTCTTT,CAWSDPGSGVEAFF
TRBJ2-3,few,TRBV4-3,TRBD1,TGCGCCAGCAGCCAAGAGGGACAGCGCACAGATACGCAGTATTTT,CASSQEGQRTDTQYF
TRBJ1-1,few,TRBV9,.,TGTGCCAGCAGCGTGTACAGGGTTGACACTGAAGCTTTCTTT,CASSVYRVDTEAFF
TRBJ2-1,.,TRBV5-6,TRBD1,TGTGCCAGCAGCTTGGAACAGGGGGCCTACAATGAGCAGTTCTTC,CASSLEQGAYNEQFF
TRBJ2-6,.,TRBV5-4,.,TGTGCCAGCAGTTTCGGGCAGGGGACTACTGGGGCCAACGTCCTGACTTTC,CASSFGQGTTGANVLTF
TRBJ2-1,few,TRBV27,.,TGTGCCAGCAGTTTATCGGTCGGAGGAGTCCCCTACAATGAGCAGTTCTTC,CASSLSVGGVPYNEQFF
TRBJ2-1,.,TRBV25-1,TRBD2,TGTGCCAGCAGTGACACGGGCGGGAGTAGGAACAATGAGCAGTTCTTC,CASSDTGGSRNNEQFF
TRBJ2-2,.,TRBV7-9,.,TGTGCCAGCAGCCACAACTCGCGGGACTGGACCGGGGAGCTGTTTTTT,CASSHNSRDWTGELFF